This T cell receptor beta chain came from a study of blood T cell repertoires in COVID-19 (dated by TCRdb to the early 2020s). About the investigation overall: Collaborator samples came from the United States, Italy and Spain and covered acute and convalescent phases of COVID-19. The prospective study material was composed of cDNA or gDNA derived from T cells, B-cell-depleted T cells, or PBMCs. Samples came from the ongoing ImmuneRACE study (first 160 participants) plus 1,254 subjects from 6 global collaborators. Where available, HLA class I and class II types were taken from metadata supplied by the sample provider and were not determined by assay-based typing. The repertoires were made available in a free public database intended to serve as a resource for research on the immune response to SARS-CoV-2. Sample metadata almost always included a de-identified subject ID, COVID-19 status, age in years and sex. Subjects who had been exposed to COVID-19, were actively infected with it, or had recovered from it provided the deeply sampled blood TCRbeta repertoires that made up the dataset. The paper's findings and limits, for the study overall: The amount of clinical and demographic metadata varied by source and participant and was provided uncurated.

As encoded in the germline V gene, CDR1 is SNHLY while CDR2 is FYNNEI. There are 12 amino acids in the CDR3, from cysteine to phenylalanine inclusive. Only the CDR3 portion is preserved as DNA: 36 bases, with reading frame beginning at the first base. V is pared back by 6 bases and J by 9 bases, with 9 bases lying between the germline termini. As concerns this clone: Its antigen is unknown. Base qualities were left out, and no much larger clone turns up one base away.

TCRbeta CDR3 regions were amplified from genomic DNA using the immunoSEQ Assay, a bias-controlled multiplex PCR. The original methods were these. Nucleated cell counts per sample were estimated from amplification of reference gene primers within the assay. Sequence reads were collapsed and filtered to measure the absolute abundance of every unique TCRbeta CDR3 rearrangement. For each sample, productive Simpson clonality was calculated by taking the square root of Simpson's diversity index across productive rearrangements. What TCRdb holds here is the immuneACCESS table cut down to in-frame rearrangements. Part of the clones is not present; checked against another copy, under half of the missing clones reflect an unresolved V gene, and the others are unexplained. Clonal size and the V and J genes are those of that table, whereas D and trimming came from the DNA. This sample lists about 90,000 clones; 85% to 95% were detected once. About 5.9% of the sample is held by the ten biggest clonotypes.

Each collaborating institution followed its own protocols to collect whole blood in K2EDTA tubes. Collaborator samples were shipped for TCRbeta analysis as frozen whole blood, isolated PBMCs, or DNA extracted from either sample type. The origin of this receptor is a woman aged 55 to 70 with active COVID-19. The rearranged chain carries TRBV2 and TRBJ1-6; no D gene is confidently identified. The sequencing sample was made of peripheral blood. CDR3 region: CASRVMSSPLHF. Read as DNA, the sequence is TGTGCCAGCAGGGTGATGAGTTCACCCCTCCACTTT.